The 21 T cell receptor beta chains below come from one sample, sequenced in a study of cytomegalovirus exposure and HLA in healthy donors. The primer mix had 60 Vbeta and 13 Jbeta primers. The data were produced by immunoSEQ multiplex PCR, yet TCRdb's version contains in-frame clones alone and is incomplete. The sample holds around 160,000 clones, around 75% seen once. The sample consisted of PBMCs. The receptors were gathered from a woman aged 40 to 50 in good health and CMV-seropositive.

This chain uses TRBV6-1 with TRBJ2-5; 8 nucleotides align to TRBD1. CDR3 size: 13 residues. The V and J ends lost 7 bases and 5 bases, in that order; junction bases with no gene match: 6. Germline V CDR1 and CDR2: MNHNS, SASEGT. The CDR3 coding sequence is TGTGCCAGCAATCGAGACAGGGGCGAGACCCAGTACTTC. Translating gives CASNRDRGETQYF.

The V and J genes are TRBV6-5 and TRBJ2-7; 13 bases map to TRBD2. V lost 5 bases, J lost 6 bases, and 7 bases stayed unmatched. The CDR3 spans 15 residues. Germline V lookup: CDR1 MNHEY, CDR2 SVGAGI. Written as DNA, the CDR3 is TGTGCCAGCAGTACCGGGACTAGCGGGATGGGCGAGCAGTACTTC. It yields the protein CASSTGTSGMGEQYF.

The chain has TRBV7-2 and TRBJ2-3; D might be TRBD2 (6 bases). Trimming pared 5 bases from V and 4 bases from J, leaving 16 bases between. CDR3 length: 15 residues. Germline CDR1 SGHTA, CDR2 FQGNSA. CDR3: CASSTGTPRPDTQYF. For the CDR3, the DNA is TGTGCCAGCAGCACGGGGACTCCCAGGCCAGATACGCAGTATTTT.

V usage is TRBV28 and J usage is TRBJ1-4, with 7 positions matching TRBD1. The CDR3 runs to 18 residues. CDR1 and CDR2 from the germline V gene are MDHEN and SYDVKM. V gave up 5 bases and J gave up 0 bases; unmatched junction bases: 12. The CDR3 coding sequence is TGTGCCAGCAGTCCAGGGGGGACAGCCACTGCAACTAATGAAAAACTGTTTTTT. Translated: CASSPGGTATATNEKLFF.

This clone was seen only once. The chain couples TRBV5-6 to TRBJ2-7; D perhaps matches TRBD2 (5 bases). Germline V CDR1 and CDR2: SGHDT, YYEEEE. V was clipped by 2 bases and J by 3 bases, with 15 bases between them. The CDR3 sequence is 15 residues long. The DNA of the CDR3 is TGTGCCAGCAGCTTTTTGGACTGGAACTTCTACGAGCAGTACTTC. Its protein is CASSFLDWNFYEQYF.

The CDR3 nucleotides are TGTGCCAGTAATTGGGCAGGCAGGGGGAACACTGAAGCTTTCTTT. Amino acid sequence: CASNWAGRGNTEAFF. The rearrangement links TRBV19 to TRBJ1-1, with D perhaps TRBD1 (6 bases). The CDR3 is made up of 15 amino acids. Germline V gives CDR1 LNHDA, CDR2 SQIVND (reference sequence). V was cut by 7 bases and J by 1 base, with 16 bases left in between.

The V gene is TRBV28, the J gene TRBJ2-2; 10 bases are shared with TRBD2. The CDR3 has 15 amino acids. V was pared by 2 bases and J by 6 bases, with 3 bases of the junction left unmatched. CDR1 MDHEN and CDR2 SYDVKM come from the germline V gene. This chain's CDR3 is CASSLSGREAGELFF. For the CDR3, the DNA is TGTGCCAGCAGTTTAAGCGGGAGGGAAGCCGGGGAGCTGTTTTTT.

V and J are TRBV28 and TRBJ2-1; D might be TRBD2 (5 bases). CDR3 length: 13 amino acids. Germline V gene data show CDR1 as MDHEN and CDR2 as SYDVKM. With 5 bases removed from V and 3 bases from J, the gap between germline ends came to 8 bases. The CDR3 loop is CASSRTDYNEQFF. The DNA of the CDR3 is TGTGCCAGCAGTAGGACTGACTACAATGAGCAGTTCTTC.

This clone was detected a few times. The V and J genes are TRBV28 and TRBJ1-2; weak D call: TRBD1 (6 bases). V lost 1 base to trimming and J lost 2 bases, with 17 bases between them. Germline values: CDR1 MDHEN, CDR2 SYDVKM. CDR3 length: 17 residues. The chain's CDR3 is CASSLSKNRDKNYGYTF. CDR3 bases: TGTGCCAGCAGTTTATCGAAGAACAGGGACAAAAACTATGGCTACACCTTC.

The chain is built from TRBV11-3 and TRBJ2-7, with TRBD1 identical over 9 bases. The CDR3 is made up of 13 amino acids. Losses at the gene ends were 8 bases for V and 6 bases for J; bases not matched to a gene: 8. The V gene's germline CDR1 is SGHNT and CDR2 YENEEA. The CDR3 DNA is TGTGCCAGCTCCCGGGACAGGGTTAGCGAGCAGTACTTC. Translating gives CASSRDRVSEQYF.

The chain couples TRBV5-1 to TRBJ2-5; 9 nucleotides agree with TRBD1. Germline trimming cut 6 bases from V and 4 bases from J; bases unmatched to any gene: 10. Germline assignment: CDR1 SGHRS and CDR2 YFSETQ. CDR3 length: 15 amino acids. The CDR3 here is CASIGVQGARETQYF. CDR3 nucleotides: TGCGCCAGCATCGGAGTACAGGGGGCGAGAGAGACCCAGTACTTC.

The V gene is TRBV9, the J gene TRBJ2-1; 8 nucleotides align to TRBD2. Trimming cost V 3 bases and J 5 bases; bases outside gene matches: 7. Germline V lookup: CDR1 SGDLS, CDR2 YYNGEE. This CDR3 is built from 15 residues. CDR3 sequence: CASSALTSADNEQFF. The CDR3 DNA sequence: TGTGCCAGCAGCGCCCTGACTAGCGCGGACAATGAGCAGTTCTTC.

The V and J genes are TRBV27 and TRBJ2-2; 7 bases are shared with TRBD1. J was trimmed by 2 bases and V by 5 bases; bases with no gene match: 11. This CDR3 contains 17 residues. Germline V gives CDR1 MNHEY, CDR2 SMNVEV (reference sequence). The CDR3 loop reads CASSPGTETFNTGELFF. CDR3 coding DNA: TGTGCCAGCAGTCCCGGGACAGAGACTTTTAACACCGGGGAGCTGTTTTTT.

On this clone itself: This may stem from a read error, because a much larger clone lies one nucleotide away. The chain employs TRBV4-2 and TRBJ1-5; D remains ambiguous. This CDR3 has 13 residues. Trimming removed 0 bases from V and 4 bases from J, with 4 bases in between. CDR1 and CDR2 (germline): LGHNA, YNFKEQ. CDR3 in amino acids: CASSQDRNQPQHF. CDR3 in DNA: TGTGCCAGCAGCCAAGACAGAAATCAGCCCCAGCATTTT.

This clone was observed once. The genes are TRBV2 and TRBJ1-4; D unclear. Trimming removed 5 bases from V and 0 bases from J, with 19 bases in between. The CDR3 covers 18 residues. Germline V gene sequence: CDR1 SNHLY, CDR2 FYNNEI. CDR3 nucleotide sequence: TGTGCCAGCAGTCCAAGCGGTAGTTTCCCCCCAACTAATGAAAAACTGTTTTTT. This codes for CASSPSGSFPPTNEKLFF.

The chain is built from TRBV30 and TRBJ1-4; the D gene is possibly TRBD1 (6 bases). V was pared by 1 base and J by 10 bases, with 10 bases between. This CDR3 is 12 amino acids long. Germline CDR1 is GTSNPN and CDR2 is SVGIG (reference sequence). CDR3 region: CAWSEGVGKLFF. CDR3 sequence (DNA): TGTGCCTGGAGTGAGGGGGTTGGAAAACTGTTTTTT.

The rearrangement uses TRBV25-1 and TRBJ2-1, with a tentative D call TRBD1 (6 bases). Trimming left V 4 bases short and J 9 bases short, with 19 bases between. CDR1 and CDR2 (germline): MGHDK, SYGVNS. This CDR3 contains 15 residues. The CDR3 DNA follows: TGTGCCAGCAGTGGGGCGCAGGGGAGCTCTATTGAGCAGTTCTTC. It codes for CASSGAQGSSIEQFF.

The V call is TRBV2, the J call TRBJ1-2; a possible D gene is TRBD1 (6 bases). The V gene lost 4 bases and the J gene lost 6 bases, with 12 bases spanning the gap. Germline V gene sequence: CDR1 SNHLY, CDR2 FYNNEI. This CDR3 comprises 13 residues. The CDR3 loop is CASSVRAGDGYTF. CDR3 DNA sequence: TGTGCCAGCAGTGTGCGCGCAGGGGATGGCTACACCTTC.

This chain joins TRBV29-1 and TRBJ2-3, with 8 bases identical to TRBD1. Germline CDR1 reads SQVTM; CDR2 reads ANQGSEA. V was clipped by 3 bases and J by 1 base; unmatched bases: 3. The CDR3 runs 14 residues. CDR3 in amino acids: CSVERGQGTDTQYF. CDR3 coding DNA: TGCAGCGTTGAGAGGGGACAGGGCACAGATACGCAGTATTTT.

This clone has just a few counts. This chain links TRBV7-2 with TRBJ2-5; 9 bases match TRBD1. V dropped 1 base and J dropped 7; count of bases not matched to a gene: 7. The length of the CDR3 is 15 residues. CDR1 is SGHTA, CDR2 FQGNSA, per germline. The CDR3 region is CASSLGGQGEGTQYF. CDR3 coding DNA: TGTGCCAGCAGCTTAGGGGGACAGGGTGAGGGGACCCAGTACTTC. The full variable domain, its missing parts supplied by reference TRBV7-2 and TRBJ2-5, is GAGVSQSPSNKVTEKGKDVELRCDPISGHTALYWYRQSLGQGLEFLIYFQGNSAPDKSGLPSDRFSAERTGGSVSTLTIQRTQQEDSAVYLCASSLGGQGEGTQYFGPGTRLLVL.

This chain connects TRBV25-1 to TRBJ1-5, with a tentative D call TRBD1 (5 bases). Trimming left V 1 base short and J 2 bases short, with 12 bases between. Germline CDR1 reads MGHDK; CDR2 reads SYGVNS. The CDR3 is 16 amino acids. The CDR3 coding sequence is TGTGCCAGCAGTGAATGGGGGGGTGAAGGCAATCAGCCCCAGCATTTT. Translated, it gives CASSEWGGEGNQPQHF.